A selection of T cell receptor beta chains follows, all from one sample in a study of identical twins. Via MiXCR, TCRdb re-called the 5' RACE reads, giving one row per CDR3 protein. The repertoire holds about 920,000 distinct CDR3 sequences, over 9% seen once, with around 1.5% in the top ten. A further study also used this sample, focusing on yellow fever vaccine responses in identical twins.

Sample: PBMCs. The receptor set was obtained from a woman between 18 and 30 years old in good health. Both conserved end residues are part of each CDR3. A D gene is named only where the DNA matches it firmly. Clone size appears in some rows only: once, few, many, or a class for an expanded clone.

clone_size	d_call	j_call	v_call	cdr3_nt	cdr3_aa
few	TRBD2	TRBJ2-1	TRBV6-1	TGTGCCAGCAGTGAATGGGAAGCGGGGGAAGCCTACAATGAGCAGTTCTTC	CASSEWEAGEAYNEQFF
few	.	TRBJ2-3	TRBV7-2	TGTGCCAGCAGCTTCCCGGCGCCACTAGGAGCAGATACGCAGTATTTT	CASSFPAPLGADTQYF
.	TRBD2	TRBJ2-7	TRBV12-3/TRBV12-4	TGTGCCAGCAGTTTACGACTAGCCCCCTACGAGCAGTACTTC	CASSLRLAPYEQYF
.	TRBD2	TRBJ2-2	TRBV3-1	TGTGCCAGCAGCGTCGGGACTAGCGGGAGCATCGGGGAGCTGTTTTTT	CASSVGTSGSIGELFF
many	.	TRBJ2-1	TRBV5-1	TGCGCCAGCAGCACCCGGAGCTCCTACAATGAGCAGTTCTTC	CASSTRSSYNEQFF
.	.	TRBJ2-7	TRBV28	TGTGCCAGCAGGTTAGCGGCAACCTACGAGCAGTACTTC	CASRLAATYEQYF
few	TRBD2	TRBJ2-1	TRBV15	TGTGCCACCAGCAGACTACTAGCGGGGGGGCGGGATGAGCAGTTCTTC	CATSRLLAGGRDEQFF
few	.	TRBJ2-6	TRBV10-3	TGTGCCATCAAGTTATTGTCCAACGTCCTGACTTTC	CAIKLLSNVLTF
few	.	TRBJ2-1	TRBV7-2	TGTGCCAGCAGCTTAGCGCCGGTAGGGCGGAGAGCTTACAATGAGCAGTTCTTC	CASSLAPVGRRAYNEQFF
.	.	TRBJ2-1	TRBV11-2	TGTGCCAGCTTCGGGGCCAACCACAATGAGCAGTTCTTC	CASFGANHNEQFF
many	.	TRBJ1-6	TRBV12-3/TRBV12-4	TGTGCCAGCAGTTTCAAAAATTCACCCCTCCACTTT	CASSFKNSPLHF
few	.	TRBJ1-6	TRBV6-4	TGTGCCAGCAGACCACAGGGACTTATGACGGATTCACCCCTCCACTTT	CASRPQGLMTDSPLHF
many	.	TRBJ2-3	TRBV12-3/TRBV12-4	TGTGCCAGCAGTTTAGGTCCTAGTTCAGATACGCAGTATTTT	CASSLGPSSDTQYF
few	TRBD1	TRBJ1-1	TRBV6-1	TGTGCCAGCAGTCCTTGGGACAGGGGGGTGAACACTGAAGCTTTCTTT	CASSPWDRGVNTEAFF
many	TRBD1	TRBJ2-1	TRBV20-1	TGCAGTGCTACCGGACAGGGGCGCTACAATGAGCAGTTCTTC	CSATGQGRYNEQFF
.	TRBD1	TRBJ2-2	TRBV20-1	TGCAGTGCTAGGGCCGGACAGGGGAACACCGGGGAGCTGTTTTTT	CSARAGQGNTGELFF
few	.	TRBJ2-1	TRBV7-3	TGTGCCAGCAGCACTACCTCGGATGAGCAGTTCTTC	CASSTTSDEQFF
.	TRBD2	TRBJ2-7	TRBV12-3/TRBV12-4	TGTGCCAGCAGTTCTGGGACTAGCGGGAGTCGATACGAGCAGTACTTC	CASSSGTSGSRYEQYF
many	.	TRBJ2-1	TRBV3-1	TGTGCCAGCAGCCTCTATGAATCGGGACCCCCCTACTTC	CASSLYESGPPYF
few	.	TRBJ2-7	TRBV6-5	TGTGCCAGCAGTTACGACATCTTAAGAGCCTACGAGCAGTACTTC	CASSYDILRAYEQYF
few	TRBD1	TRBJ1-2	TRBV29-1	TGCAGCGTTGAATCAGGGGGGGACTATGGCTACACCTTC	CSVESGGDYGYTF
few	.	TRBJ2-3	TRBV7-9	TGTGCCAGCAGCTCCGACACCATCGGGAATACGCAGTATTTT	CASSSDTIGNTQYF
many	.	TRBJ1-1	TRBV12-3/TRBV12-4	TGTGCCAGCAGTTTTCAGGAAAGGAACACTGAAGCTTTCTTT	CASSFQERNTEAFF
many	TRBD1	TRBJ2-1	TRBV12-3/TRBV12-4	TGTGCCAGCCGCCTGGACAGGGATTTTACAAATGAGCAGTTCTTC	CASRLDRDFTNEQFF
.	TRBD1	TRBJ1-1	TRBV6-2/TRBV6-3	TGTGCCAGCAGTTACTCCGGGACAGGGAACACTGAAGCTTTCTTT	CASSYSGTGNTEAFF
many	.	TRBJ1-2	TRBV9	TGTGCCAGCAGCGCCCCACAGATGAAGGGCTACACCTTC	CASSAPQMKGYTF
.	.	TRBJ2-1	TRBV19	TGTGCCAGTAGGTCCATAGCTATGGGGCGGAGCAATGAGCAGTTCTTC	CASRSIAMGRSNEQFF
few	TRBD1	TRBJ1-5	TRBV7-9	TGTGCCAGCAGCGAGGGACAGGGGGATCAGCCCCAGCATTTT	CASSEGQGDQPQHF
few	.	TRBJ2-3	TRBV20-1	TGCAGTGCCAGCGGTGGGGGTGGGCAGTCGCCCACAGATACGCAGTATTTT	CSASGGGGQSPTDTQYF
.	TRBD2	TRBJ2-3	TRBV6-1	TGTGCCAGTATGCCGCTAGCGGGGGGGACAGATACGCAGTATTTT	CASMPLAGGTDTQYF
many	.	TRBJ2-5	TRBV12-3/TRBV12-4	TGTGCCAGCAGTTTGATTCCTAGCGAACAAGAGACCCAGTACTTC	CASSLIPSEQETQYF
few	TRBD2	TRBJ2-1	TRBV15	TGTGCCACCAGCGTAGCGGGAGGGATGAGCTCCTACAATGAGCAGTTCTTC	CATSVAGGMSSYNEQFF
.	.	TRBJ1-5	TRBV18	TGTGCCAGCTCACCAGGGGTGGTCGCGGGTCAGCCCCAGCATTTT	CASSPGVVAGQPQHF
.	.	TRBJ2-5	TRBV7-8	TGTGCCAGCAGCCAAAATTCTGGTCGACCCGGAGAGACCCAGTACTTC	CASSQNSGRPGETQYF
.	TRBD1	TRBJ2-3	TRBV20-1	TGCAGTGCTAGAGAATCGGGACAGGGTACAGATACGCAGTATTTT	CSARESGQGTDTQYF
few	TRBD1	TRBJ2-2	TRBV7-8	TGTGCCAGCGTCCGGGACAGGGGGAACACCGGGGAGCTGTTTTTT	CASVRDRGNTGELFF
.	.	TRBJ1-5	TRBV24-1	TGTGCCACCAGTGGAGACAGTCTTAGCAATCAGCCCCAGCATTTT	CATSGDSLSNQPQHF
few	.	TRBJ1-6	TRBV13	TGTGCCAGCAGCTTATCCGGGGGTTTGGATTCACCCCTCCACTTT	CASSLSGGLDSPLHF
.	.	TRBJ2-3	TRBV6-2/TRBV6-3	TGTGCCAGCAGGGACCCATTTGATACGCAGTATTTT	CASRDPFDTQYF
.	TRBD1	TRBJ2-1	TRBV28	TGTGCCAGCAGGCATCCGGGACAGGGTAACAATGAGCAGTTCTTC	CASRHPGQGNNEQFF
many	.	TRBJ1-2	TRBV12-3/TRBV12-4	TGTGCCAGCAGTTCTCACGCCCGGGGCGTATCCCTCTATGGCTACACCTTC	CASSSHARGVSLYGYTF
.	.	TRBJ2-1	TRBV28	TGTGCCAGCAGTACTCCCGGACAGAGATACAATGAGCAGTTCTTC	CASSTPGQRYNEQFF
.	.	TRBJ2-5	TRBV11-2	TGTGCCAGCAGCTTAGATCTCAGTGGGTTTGCGGAGACCCAGTACTTC	CASSLDLSGFAETQYF
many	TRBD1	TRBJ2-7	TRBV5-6	TGTGCCAGCAGTACTGGGGCAGGGGGCATCTACGAGCAGTACTTC	CASSTGAGGIYEQYF
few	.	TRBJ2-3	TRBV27	TGTGCCAGCAGTTTAGGCCTAGCGAGAAGCACAGATACGCAGTATTTT	CASSLGLARSTDTQYF
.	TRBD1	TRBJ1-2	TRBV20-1	TGCAGTGCGAGGGTAAAAAGGACAGGGCCCCAAGGTCGTGGCTACACCTTC	CSARVKRTGPQGRGYTF
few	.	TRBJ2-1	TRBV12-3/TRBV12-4	TGTGCCAGCAGGAAGGACTACTTGTACAATGAGCAGTTCTTC	CASRKDYLYNEQFF
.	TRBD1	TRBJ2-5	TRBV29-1	TGCAGCGTTGACGGCAGGGGGAACCAAGAGACCCAGTACTTC	CSVDGRGNQETQYF
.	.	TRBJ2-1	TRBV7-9	TGTGCCAGCAGCTTAAAGGGTGCGGTGGGGCAGCGGAATGAGCAGTTCTTC	CASSLKGAVGQRNEQFF
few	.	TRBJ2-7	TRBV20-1	TGCAGTGCTAGAGATGGCACTAGAGGGTCCTACGAGCAGTACTTC	CSARDGTRGSYEQYF
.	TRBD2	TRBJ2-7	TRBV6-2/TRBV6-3	TGTGCCAGCAGCCGAGCGTTGACTAGCGGGACCTACGAGCAGTACTTC	CASSRALTSGTYEQYF
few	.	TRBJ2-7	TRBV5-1	TGCGCCAGCAGCCCTCGGTGGGACCTGGACGAGCAGTACTTC	CASSPRWDLDEQYF
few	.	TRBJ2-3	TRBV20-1	TGCAGTGCTAGCGGGCCTGAAACTAGCACAGATACGCAGTATTTT	CSASGPETSTDTQYF
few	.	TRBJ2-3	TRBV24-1	TGTGCCACCAGTGATCGTCGGACTGGTCGCAGCACAGATACGCAGTATTTT	CATSDRRTGRSTDTQYF
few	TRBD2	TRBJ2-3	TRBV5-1	TGCGCCAGCAGCACCCACAAGACTAGCGGAGGGGCAGATACGCAGTATTTT	CASSTHKTSGGADTQYF